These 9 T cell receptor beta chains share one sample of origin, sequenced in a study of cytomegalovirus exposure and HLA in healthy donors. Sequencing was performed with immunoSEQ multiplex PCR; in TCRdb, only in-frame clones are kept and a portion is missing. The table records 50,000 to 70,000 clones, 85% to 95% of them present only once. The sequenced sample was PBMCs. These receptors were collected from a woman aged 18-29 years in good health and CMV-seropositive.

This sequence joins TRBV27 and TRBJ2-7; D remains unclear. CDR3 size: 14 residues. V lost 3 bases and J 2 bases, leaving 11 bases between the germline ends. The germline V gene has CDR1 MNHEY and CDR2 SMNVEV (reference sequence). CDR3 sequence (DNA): TGTGCCAGCAGTTTTAGTCAGGATACCTACGAGCAGTACTTC. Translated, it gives CASSFSQDTYEQYF.

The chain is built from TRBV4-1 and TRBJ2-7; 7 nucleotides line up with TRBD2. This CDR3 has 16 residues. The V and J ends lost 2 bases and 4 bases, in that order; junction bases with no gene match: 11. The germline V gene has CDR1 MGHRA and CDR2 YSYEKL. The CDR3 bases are TGCGCCAGCAGCCAAACTTTGGCGGGGGAGACTTACGAGCAGTACTTC. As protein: CASSQTLAGETYEQYF.

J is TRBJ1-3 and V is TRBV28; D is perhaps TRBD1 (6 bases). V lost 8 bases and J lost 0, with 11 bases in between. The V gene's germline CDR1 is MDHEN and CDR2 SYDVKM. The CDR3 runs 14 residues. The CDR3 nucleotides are TGTGCCAGCGATGGGGGCTCCTCTGGAAACACCATATATTTT. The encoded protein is CASDGGSSGNTIYF.

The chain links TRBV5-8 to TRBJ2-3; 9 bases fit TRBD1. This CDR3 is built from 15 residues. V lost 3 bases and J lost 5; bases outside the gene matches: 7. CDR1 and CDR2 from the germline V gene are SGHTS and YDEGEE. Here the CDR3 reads CASSYGTGNIDTQYF. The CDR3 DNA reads TGTGCCAGCAGCTACGGGACAGGGAATATAGATACGCAGTATTTT.

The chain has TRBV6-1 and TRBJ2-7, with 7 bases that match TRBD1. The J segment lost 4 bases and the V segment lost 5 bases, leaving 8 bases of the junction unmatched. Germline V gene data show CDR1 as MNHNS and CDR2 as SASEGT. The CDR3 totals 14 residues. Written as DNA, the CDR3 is TGTGCCAGCAGTCCCTCGGGGACAGTATACGAGCAGTACTTC. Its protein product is CASSPSGTVYEQYF.

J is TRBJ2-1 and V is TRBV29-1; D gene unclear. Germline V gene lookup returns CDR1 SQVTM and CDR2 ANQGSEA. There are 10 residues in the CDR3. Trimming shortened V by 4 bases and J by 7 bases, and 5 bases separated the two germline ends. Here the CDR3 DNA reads TGCAGCGTTGTCGTGAATGAGCAGTTCTTC. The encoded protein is CSVVVNEQFF.

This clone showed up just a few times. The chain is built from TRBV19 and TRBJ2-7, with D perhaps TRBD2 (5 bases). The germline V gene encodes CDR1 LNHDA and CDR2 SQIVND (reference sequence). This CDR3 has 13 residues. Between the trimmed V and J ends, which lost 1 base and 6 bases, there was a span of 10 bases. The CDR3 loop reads CASSIGLGVEQYF. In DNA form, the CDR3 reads TGTGCCAGTAGTATAGGTCTCGGGGTCGAGCAGTACTTC.

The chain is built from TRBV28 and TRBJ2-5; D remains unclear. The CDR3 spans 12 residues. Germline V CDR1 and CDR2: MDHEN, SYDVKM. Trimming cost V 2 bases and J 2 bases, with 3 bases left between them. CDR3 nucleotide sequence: TGTGCCAGCAGTTTACGGCAAGAGACCCAGTACTTC. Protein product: CASSLRQETQYF. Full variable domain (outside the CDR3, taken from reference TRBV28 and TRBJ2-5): DVKVTQSSRYLVKRTGEKVFLECVQDMDHENMFWYRQDPGLGLRLIYFSYDVKMKEKGDIPEGYSVSREKKERFSLILESASTNQTSMYLCASSLRQETQYFGPGTRLLVL.

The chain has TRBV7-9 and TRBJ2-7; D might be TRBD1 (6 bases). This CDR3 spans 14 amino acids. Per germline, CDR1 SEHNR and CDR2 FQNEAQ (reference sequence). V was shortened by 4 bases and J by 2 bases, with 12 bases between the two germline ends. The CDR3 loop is CASSSKYRAYEQYF. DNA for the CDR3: TGTGCCAGCAGCTCTAAGTACAGGGCCTACGAGCAGTACTTC.